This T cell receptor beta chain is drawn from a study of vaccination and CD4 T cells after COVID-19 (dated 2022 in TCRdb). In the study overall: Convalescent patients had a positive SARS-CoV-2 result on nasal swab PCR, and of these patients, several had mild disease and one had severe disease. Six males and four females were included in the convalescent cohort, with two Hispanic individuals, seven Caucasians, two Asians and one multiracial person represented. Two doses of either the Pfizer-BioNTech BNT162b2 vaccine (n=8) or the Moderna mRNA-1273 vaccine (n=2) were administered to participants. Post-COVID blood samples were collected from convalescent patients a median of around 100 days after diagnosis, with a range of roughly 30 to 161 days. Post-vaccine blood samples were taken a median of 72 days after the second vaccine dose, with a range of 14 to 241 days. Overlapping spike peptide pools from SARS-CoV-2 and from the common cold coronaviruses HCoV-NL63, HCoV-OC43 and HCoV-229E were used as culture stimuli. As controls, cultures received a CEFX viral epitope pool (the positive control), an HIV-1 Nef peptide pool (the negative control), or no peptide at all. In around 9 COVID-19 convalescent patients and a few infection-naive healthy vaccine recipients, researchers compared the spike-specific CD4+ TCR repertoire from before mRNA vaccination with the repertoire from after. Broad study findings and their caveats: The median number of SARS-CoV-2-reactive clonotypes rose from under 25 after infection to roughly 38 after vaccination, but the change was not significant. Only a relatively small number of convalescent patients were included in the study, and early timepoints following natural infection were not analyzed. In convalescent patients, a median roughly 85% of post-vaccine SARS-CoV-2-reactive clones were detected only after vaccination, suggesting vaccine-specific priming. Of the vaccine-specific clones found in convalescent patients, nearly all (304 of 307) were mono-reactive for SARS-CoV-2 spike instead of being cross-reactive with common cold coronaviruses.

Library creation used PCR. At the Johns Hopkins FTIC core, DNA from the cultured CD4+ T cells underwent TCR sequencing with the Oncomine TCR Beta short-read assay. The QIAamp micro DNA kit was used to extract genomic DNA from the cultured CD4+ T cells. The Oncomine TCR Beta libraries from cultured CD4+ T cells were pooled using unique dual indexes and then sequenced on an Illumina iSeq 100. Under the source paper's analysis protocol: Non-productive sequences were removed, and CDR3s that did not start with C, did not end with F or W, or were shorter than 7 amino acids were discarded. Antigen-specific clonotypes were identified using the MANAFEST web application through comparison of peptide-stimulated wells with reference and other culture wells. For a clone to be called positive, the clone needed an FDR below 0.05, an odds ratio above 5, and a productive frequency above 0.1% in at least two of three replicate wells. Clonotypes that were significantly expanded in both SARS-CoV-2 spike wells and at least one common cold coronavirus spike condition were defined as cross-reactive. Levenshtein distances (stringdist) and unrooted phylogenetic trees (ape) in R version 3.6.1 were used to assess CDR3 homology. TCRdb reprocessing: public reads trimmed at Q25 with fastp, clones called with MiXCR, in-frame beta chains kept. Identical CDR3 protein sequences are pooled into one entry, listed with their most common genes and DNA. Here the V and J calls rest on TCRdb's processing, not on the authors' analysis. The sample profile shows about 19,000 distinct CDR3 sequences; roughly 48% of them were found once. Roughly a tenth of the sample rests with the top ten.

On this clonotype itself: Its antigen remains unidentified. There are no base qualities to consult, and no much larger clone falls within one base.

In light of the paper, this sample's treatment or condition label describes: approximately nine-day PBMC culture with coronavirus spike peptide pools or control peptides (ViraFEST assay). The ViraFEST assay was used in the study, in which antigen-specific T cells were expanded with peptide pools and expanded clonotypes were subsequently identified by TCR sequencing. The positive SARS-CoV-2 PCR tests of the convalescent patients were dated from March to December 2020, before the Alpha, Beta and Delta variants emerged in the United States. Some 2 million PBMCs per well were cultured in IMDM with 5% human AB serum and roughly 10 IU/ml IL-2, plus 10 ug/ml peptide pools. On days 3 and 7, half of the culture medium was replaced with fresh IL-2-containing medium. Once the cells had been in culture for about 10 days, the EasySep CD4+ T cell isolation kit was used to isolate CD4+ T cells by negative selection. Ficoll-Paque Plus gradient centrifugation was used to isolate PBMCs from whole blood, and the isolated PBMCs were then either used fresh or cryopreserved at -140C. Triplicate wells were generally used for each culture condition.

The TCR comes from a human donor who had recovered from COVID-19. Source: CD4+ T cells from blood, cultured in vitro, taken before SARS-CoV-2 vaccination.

CDR3 region: CSVPGQAALGGEQYF. The nucleotides are TGCAGCGTTCCGGGACAGGCGGCTCTTGGGGGCGAGCAGTACTTC. The rearrangement combines TRBV29-1 with TRBJ2-7; 8 bases in between match TRBD1. CDR1 and CDR2 are drawn from the germline V gene: SQVTM, ANQGSEA. The cysteine opens and the phenylalanine closes a CDR3 of 15 amino acids. Only CDR3 DNA is held: 45 bases, read in frame from base 1. From V the trimming removes 5 bases and from J it removes 6 bases, while the gene matches leave 15 bases of the junction unaccounted for.